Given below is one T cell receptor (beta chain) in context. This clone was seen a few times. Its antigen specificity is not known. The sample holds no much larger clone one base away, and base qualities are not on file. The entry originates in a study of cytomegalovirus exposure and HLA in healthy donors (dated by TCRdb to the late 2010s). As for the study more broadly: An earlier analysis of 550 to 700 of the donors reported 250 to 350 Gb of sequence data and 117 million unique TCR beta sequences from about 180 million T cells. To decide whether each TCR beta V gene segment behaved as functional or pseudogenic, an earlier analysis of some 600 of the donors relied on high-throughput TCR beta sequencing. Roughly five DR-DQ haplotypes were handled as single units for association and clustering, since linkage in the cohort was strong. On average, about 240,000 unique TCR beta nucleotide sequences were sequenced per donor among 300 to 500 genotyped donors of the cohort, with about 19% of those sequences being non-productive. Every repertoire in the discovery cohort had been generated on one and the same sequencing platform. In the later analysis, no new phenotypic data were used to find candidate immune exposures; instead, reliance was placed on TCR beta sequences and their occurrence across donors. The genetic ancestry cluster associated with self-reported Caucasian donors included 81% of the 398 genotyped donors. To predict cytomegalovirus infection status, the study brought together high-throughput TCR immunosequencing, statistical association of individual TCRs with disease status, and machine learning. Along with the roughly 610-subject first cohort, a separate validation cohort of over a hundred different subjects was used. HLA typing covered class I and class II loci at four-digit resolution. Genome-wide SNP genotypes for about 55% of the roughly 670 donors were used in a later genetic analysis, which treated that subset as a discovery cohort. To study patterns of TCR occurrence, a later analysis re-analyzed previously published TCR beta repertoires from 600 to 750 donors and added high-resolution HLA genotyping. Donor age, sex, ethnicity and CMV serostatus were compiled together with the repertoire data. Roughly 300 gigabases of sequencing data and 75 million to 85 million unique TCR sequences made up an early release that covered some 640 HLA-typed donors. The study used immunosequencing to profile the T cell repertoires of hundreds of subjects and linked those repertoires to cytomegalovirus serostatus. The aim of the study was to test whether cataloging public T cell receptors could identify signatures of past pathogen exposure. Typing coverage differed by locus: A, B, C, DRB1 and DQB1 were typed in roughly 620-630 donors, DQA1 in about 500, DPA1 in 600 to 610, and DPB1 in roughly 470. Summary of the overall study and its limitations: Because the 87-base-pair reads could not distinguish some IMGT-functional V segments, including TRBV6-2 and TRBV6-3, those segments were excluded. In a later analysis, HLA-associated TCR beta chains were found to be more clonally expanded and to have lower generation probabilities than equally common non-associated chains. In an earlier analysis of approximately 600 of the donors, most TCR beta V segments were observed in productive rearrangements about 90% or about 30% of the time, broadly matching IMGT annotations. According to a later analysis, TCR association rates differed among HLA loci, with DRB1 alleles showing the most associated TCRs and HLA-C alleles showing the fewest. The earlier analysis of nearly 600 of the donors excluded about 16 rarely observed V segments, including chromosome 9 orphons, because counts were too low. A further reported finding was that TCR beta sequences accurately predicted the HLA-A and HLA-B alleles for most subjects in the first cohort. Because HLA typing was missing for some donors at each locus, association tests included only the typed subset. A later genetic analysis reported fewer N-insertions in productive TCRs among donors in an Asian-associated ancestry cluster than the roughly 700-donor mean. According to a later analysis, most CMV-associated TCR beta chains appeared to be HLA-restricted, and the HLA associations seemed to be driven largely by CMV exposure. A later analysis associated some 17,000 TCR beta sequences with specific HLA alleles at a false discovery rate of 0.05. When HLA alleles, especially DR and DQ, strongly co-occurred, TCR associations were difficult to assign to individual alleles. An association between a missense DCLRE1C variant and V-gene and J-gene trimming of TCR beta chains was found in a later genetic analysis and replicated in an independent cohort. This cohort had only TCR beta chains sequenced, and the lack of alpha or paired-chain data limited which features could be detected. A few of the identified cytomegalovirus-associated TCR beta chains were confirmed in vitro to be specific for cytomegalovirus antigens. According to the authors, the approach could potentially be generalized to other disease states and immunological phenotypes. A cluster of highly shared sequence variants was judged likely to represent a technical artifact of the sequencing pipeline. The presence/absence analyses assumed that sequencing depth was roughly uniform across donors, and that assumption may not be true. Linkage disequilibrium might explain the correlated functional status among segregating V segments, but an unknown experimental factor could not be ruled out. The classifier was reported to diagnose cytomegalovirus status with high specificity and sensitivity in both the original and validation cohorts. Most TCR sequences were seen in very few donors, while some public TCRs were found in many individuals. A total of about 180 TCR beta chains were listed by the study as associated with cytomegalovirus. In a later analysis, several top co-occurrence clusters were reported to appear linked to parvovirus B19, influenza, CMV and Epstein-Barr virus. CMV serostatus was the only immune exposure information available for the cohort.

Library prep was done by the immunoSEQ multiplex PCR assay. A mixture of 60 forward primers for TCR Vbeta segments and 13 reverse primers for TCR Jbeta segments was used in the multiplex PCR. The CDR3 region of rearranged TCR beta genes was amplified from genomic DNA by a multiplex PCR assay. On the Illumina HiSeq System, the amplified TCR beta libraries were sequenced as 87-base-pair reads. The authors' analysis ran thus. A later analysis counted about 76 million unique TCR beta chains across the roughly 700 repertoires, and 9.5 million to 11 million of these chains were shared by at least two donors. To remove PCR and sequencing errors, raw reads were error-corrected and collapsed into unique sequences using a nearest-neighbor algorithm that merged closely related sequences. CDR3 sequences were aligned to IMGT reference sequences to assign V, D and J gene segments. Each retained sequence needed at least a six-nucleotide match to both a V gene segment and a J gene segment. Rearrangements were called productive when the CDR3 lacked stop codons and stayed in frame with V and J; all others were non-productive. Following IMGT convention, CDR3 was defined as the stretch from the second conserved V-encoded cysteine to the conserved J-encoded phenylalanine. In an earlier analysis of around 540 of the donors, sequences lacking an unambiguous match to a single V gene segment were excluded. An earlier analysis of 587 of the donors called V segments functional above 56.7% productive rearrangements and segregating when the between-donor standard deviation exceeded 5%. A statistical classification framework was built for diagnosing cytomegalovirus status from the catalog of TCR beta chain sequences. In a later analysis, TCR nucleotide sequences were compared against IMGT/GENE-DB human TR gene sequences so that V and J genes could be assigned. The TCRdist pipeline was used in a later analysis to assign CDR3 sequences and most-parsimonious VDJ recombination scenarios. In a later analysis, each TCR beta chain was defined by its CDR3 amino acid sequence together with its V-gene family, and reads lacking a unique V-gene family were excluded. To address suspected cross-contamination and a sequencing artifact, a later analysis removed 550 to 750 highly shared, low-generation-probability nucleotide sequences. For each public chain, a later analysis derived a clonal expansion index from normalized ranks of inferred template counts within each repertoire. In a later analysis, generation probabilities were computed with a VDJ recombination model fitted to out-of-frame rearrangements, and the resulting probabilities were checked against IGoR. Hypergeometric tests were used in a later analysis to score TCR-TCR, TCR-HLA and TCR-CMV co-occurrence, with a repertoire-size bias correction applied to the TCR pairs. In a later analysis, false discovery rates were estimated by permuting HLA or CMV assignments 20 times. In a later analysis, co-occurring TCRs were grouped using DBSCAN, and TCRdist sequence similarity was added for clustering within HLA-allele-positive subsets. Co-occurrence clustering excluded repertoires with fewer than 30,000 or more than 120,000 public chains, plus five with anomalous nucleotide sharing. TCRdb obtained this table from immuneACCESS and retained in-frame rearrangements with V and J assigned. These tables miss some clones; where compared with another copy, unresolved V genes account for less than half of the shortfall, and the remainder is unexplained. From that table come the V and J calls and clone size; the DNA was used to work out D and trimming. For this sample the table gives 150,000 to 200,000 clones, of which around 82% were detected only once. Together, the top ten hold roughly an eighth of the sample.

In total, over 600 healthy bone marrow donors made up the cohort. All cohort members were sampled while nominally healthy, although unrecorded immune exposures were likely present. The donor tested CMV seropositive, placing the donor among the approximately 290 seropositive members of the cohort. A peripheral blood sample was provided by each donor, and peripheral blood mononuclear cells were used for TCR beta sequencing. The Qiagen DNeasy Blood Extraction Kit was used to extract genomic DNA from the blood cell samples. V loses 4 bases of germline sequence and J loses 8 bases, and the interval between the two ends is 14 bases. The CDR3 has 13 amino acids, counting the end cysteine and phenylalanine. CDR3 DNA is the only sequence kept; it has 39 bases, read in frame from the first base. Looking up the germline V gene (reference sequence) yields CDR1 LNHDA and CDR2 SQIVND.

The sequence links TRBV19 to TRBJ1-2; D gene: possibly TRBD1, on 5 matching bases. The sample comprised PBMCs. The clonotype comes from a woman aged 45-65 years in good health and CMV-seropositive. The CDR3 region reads CASSNKGLLGYTF. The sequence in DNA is TGTGCCAGTAGTAATAAGGGACTCCTGGGCTACACCTTC. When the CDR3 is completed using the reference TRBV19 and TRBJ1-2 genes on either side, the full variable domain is DGGITQSPKYLFRKEGQNVTLSCEQNLNHDAMYWYRQDPGQGLRLIYYSQIVNDFQKGDIAEGYSVSREKKESFPLTVTSAQKNPTAFYLCASSNKGLLGYTFGSGTRLTVV.